The text below deals with one T cell receptor (beta chain). The PCR employed 60 Vbeta primers together with 13 Jbeta primers. Assay: immunoSEQ multiplex PCR; the TCRdb copy retains only in-frame clones and omits some. The repertoire has about 73,000 clones, over 70% of them found once; the top ten carry under 15%. The sample is drawn from a study of cytomegalovirus exposure and HLA in healthy donors. CDR3 length: 13 residues. Germline V gene sequence: CDR1 SGHTA, CDR2 FQGNSA. The germline V and J ends were trimmed by 5 bases and 2 bases, with 6 bases remaining between them. This sequence joins TRBV7-2 and TRBJ2-2, with a possible D match to TRBD2 (5 bases). The material sequenced was PBMCs. This sequence was found in a man aged 65-85 years in good health and CMV-seronegative. Here the CDR3 reads CASSRTNTGELFF. In DNA form, the CDR3 reads TGTGCCAGCAGCCGGACTAACACCGGGGAGCTGTTTTTT. Full variable domain (rest looked up from reference TRBV7-2 and TRBJ2-2): GAGVSQSPSNKVTEKGKDVELRCDPISGHTALYWYRQSLGQGLEFLIYFQGNSAPDKSGLPSDRFSAERTGGSVSTLTIQRTQQEDSAVYLCASSRTNTGELFFGEGSRLTVL.